What follows is one TCR beta chain and its context. The target antigen is unknown. This specimen belongs to a study of cytomegalovirus exposure and HLA in healthy donors. Study-wide background: Researchers previously reported finding more than 100 million unique TCR beta sequences from some 180 million T cells.

J gave up 3 bases and V 6 bases, and 3 bases lay outside the gene matches. Germline V gene sequence: CDR1 MNHEY, CDR2 SVGAGI. The CDR3 contains 15 residues. PCR amplification relied on 60 Vbeta primers (plus 13 Jbeta primers). Produced via immunoSEQ multiplex PCR; TCRdb's table is partial and in-frame only. The sample lists 200,000 to 250,000 clones; 82% were seen once. Notes on the study in general: Across all donors, roughly uniform sequencing depth was an assumption of the presence/absence analyses.

Source material: PBMCs. V is TRBV6-5 and J is TRBJ2-2; 11 bases agree with TRBD2. The TCR comes from a middle-aged woman in good health and CMV-seropositive. DNA for the CDR3: TGTGCCAGCAGAGGGACTAGCGGTGACACCGGGGAGCTGTTTTTT. Its translation: CASRGTSGDTGELFF.